Given below is one TCR beta chain in context. This clonotype has a count of ten or more. Its binding antigen is unknown. The input lacks base qualities; no much larger clone sits a single base away. The sample is drawn from a study of post-analysis software for immune sequencing data (dated by TCRdb to 2013 to 2016). For context, the study as a whole: Relapsing-remitting, secondary progressive and progressive-relapsing multiple sclerosis were recorded as disease courses, and subtype annotation was lacking for some patients. Patient repertoires were compared against about twelve previously published healthy control repertoires from donors aged about 6 to 26 years. A subset of samples was prepared in parallel using single-end sample barcoding, then pooled and co-amplified after Illumina adapter ligation.

Preparation of the library involved PCR. The sequencing machine was an Illumina HiSeq 2500. Unique molecular identifiers were incorporated into TCR beta cDNA libraries to reduce PCR and sequencing biases. Some 500,000 cDNA molecules were obtained for every 1 to 10 million input T cells, so each molecule roughly corresponded to one T cell. The same protocol used for the earlier healthy control dataset was applied to prepare and sequence the patient libraries. Within a given batch, samples were prepared together, multiplexed and sequenced on the same HiSeq lane. As for how the authors treated the data: MIGEC handled the raw barcoded reads, throwing out single-read molecular identifier groups before consensus assembly and CDR3 extraction. Clonotype tables were post-analysed with VDJtools, and diversity was normalized by down-sampling all datasets to the smallest sample size. To correct batch-related cross-sample contamination, repertoire overlap clustering matched CDR3 amino acid sequences but not nucleotide sequences. The raw public reads went through TCRdb reprocessing: fastp at Q25, MiXCR clone calling, in-frame beta chains kept. When rows share a CDR3 protein, they turn into one entry using the most common DNA and genes. TCRdb assigned the V and J calls; the authors' analysis was not used. This sample gives about 200,000 distinct CDR3 sequences in total; over 25% of them show up just once. Approximately 3.6% of the sample lies in the top ten.

To demonstrate the VDJtools post-analysis software, the study profiled TCR beta repertoires from the peripheral blood of about 13 young patients with multiple sclerosis. The patients with multiple sclerosis were children and adolescents between roughly 6 and 17 years of age. Study-wide findings and limitations: The control group was slightly older than the multiple sclerosis patient group. When samples were clustered directly using the F measure, samples prepared in the same batch co-clustered strongly, which prompted a batch-effect correction. Multiple sclerosis patients had significantly lower normalized Chao1 diversity than controls, a result that suggests substantial peripheral T-cell clonal expansion.

This receptor was obtained from a girl aged 2 to 17 with multiple sclerosis. The sequenced sample consisted of blood.

The DNA sequence reads TGTGCCAGCAGCTTGTTCTGGCAAGCGGAGACCCAGTACTTC. It encodes CASSLFWQAETQYF. The chain is made from TRBV7-2 and TRBJ2-7, with the D gene call left open. With the DNA end fitting TRBJ2-5 better, the J assignment may be wrong. Reading from cysteine to phenylalanine, the CDR3 counts 14 amino acids. Only the CDR3 DNA is retained, 42 bases long and in frame from the first base. CDR1 and CDR2 were assigned from the germline V gene as SGHTA and FQGNSA.